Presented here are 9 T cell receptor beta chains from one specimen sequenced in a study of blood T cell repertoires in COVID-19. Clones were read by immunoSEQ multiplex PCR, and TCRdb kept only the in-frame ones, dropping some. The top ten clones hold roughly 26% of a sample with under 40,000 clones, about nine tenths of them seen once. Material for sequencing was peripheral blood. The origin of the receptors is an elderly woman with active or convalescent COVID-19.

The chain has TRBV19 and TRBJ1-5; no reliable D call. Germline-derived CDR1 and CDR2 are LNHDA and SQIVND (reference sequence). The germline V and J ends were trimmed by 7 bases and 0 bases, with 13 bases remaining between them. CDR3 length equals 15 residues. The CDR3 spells CASNPDGSSNQPQHF. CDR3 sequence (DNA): TGTGCCAGTAATCCCGACGGGAGTAGCAATCAGCCCCAGCATTTT.

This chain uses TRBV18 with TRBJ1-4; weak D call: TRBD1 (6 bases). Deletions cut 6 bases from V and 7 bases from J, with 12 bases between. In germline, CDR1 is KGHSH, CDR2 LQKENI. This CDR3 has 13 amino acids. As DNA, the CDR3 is TGTGCCAGCTCGCAAAGCAGGGGTGAAAAACTGTTTTTT. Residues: CASSQSRGEKLFF.

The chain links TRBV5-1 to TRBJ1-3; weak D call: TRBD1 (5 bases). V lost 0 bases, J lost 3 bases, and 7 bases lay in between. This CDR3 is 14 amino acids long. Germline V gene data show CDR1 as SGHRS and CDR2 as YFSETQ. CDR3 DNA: TGCGCCAGCAGCTTGGCAGGGTATGGAAACACCATATATTTT. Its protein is CASSLAGYGNTIYF.

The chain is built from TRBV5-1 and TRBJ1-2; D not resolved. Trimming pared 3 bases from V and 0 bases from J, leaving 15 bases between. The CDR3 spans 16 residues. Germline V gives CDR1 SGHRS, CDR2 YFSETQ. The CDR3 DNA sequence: TGCGCCAGCAGCTATAGCAGCAGCCGGACTAACTATGGCTACACCTTC. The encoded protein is CASSYSSSRTNYGYTF.

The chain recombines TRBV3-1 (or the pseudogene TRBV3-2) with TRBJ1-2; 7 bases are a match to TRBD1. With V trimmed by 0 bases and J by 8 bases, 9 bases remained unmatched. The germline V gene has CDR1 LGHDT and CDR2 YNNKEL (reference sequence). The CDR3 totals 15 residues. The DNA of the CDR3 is TGTGCCAGCAGCCAAGATTTAGGGGGCTGGGAAGGCTACACCTTC. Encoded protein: CASSQDLGGWEGYTF.

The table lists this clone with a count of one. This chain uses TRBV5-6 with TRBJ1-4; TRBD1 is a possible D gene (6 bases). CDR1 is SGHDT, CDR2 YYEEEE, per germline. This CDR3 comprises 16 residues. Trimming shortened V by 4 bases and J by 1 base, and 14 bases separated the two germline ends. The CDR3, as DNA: TGTGCCAGCAGCACAGGGCAGAGTTTAACTAATGAAAAACTGTTTTTT. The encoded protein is CASSTGQSLTNEKLFF.

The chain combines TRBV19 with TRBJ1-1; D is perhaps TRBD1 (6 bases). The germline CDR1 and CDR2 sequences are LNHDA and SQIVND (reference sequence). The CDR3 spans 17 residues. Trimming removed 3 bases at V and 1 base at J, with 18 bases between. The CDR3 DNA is TGTGCCAGTAGTATGGGGCGGAGTGGACAGTCGAACACTGAAGCTTTCTTT. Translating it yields CASSMGRSGQSNTEAFF.

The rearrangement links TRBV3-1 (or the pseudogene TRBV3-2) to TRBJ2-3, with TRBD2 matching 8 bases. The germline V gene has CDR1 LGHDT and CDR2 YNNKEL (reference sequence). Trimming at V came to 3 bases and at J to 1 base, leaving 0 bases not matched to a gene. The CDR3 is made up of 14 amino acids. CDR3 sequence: CASSQGLGTDTQYF. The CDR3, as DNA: TGTGCCAGCAGCCAGGGACTAGGCACAGATACGCAGTATTTT.

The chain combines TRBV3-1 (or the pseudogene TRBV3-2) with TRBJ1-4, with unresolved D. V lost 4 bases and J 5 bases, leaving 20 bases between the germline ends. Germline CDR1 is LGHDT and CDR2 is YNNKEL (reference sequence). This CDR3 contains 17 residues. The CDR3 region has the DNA TGTGCCAGCAGCCCCCTTCTCTGGGAGGGTAGCAATGAAAAACTGTTTTTT. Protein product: CASSPLLWEGSNEKLFF.